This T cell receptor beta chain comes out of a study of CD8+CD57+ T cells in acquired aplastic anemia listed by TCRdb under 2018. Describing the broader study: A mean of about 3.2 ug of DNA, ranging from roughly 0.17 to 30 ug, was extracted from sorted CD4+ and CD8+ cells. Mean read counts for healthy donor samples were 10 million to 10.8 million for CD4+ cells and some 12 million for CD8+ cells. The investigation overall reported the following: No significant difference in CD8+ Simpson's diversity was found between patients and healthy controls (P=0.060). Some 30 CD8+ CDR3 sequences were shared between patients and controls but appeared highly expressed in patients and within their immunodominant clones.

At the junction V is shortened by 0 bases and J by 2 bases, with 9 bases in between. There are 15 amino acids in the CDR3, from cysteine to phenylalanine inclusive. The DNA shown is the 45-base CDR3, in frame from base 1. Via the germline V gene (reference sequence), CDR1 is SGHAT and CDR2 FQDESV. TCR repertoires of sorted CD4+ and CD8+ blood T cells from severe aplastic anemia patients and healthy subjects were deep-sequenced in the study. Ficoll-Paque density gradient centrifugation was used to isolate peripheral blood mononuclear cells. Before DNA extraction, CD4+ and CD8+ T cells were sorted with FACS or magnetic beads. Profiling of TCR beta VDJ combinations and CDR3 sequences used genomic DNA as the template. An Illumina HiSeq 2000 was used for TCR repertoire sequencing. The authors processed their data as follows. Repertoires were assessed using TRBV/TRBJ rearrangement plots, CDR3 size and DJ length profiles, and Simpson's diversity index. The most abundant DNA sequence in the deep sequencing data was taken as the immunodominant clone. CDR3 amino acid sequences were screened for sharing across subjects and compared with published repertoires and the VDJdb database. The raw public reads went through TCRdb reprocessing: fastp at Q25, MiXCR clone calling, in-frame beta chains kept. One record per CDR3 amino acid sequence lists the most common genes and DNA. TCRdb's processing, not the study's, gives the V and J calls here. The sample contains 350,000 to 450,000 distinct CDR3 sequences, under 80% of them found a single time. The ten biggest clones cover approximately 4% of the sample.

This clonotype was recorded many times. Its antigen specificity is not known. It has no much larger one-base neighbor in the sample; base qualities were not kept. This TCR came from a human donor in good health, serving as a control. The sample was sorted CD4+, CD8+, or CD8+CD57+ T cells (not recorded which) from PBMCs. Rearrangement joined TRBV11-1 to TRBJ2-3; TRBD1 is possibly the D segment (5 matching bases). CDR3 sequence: CASSLAQGSTDTQYF. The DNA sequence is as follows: TGTGCCAGCAGCTTAGCGCAGGGTTCCACAGATACGCAGTATTTT.